A selection of T cell receptor beta chains follows, all from one sample in a study of cytomegalovirus exposure and HLA in healthy donors. Profiling relied on immunoSEQ multiplex PCR, and the TCRdb table lists in-frame clones only, not all of them. Among some 180,000 clones listed, about 90% were seen once. Sequencing was carried out using PBMCs. These receptors were taken from a girl younger than two in good health and CMV-seronegative. Each CDR3 is given with its conserved first and last residue. D genes are given only for firm matches. Clone sizes are given selectively: once, few, many, or a class where the clone is expanded.

abundance	d_gene	v_gene	j_gene	CDR3aa	CDR3nt
-	-	TRBV18	TRBJ1-5	CASSPGVGDQPQHF	TGTGCCAGCTCACCAGGGGTAGGGGATCAGCCCCAGCATTTT
-	TRBD1	TRBV10-3	TRBJ2-7	CAIRPGTGSYEQYF	TGTGCCATCAGGCCCGGGACAGGGTCCTACGAGCAGTACTTC
-	TRBD1	TRBV12-5	TRBJ2-1	CASGLVLGQGYNEQFF	TGTGCTAGTGGTTTGGTTTTAGGACAGGGATACAATGAGCAGTTCTTC
-	TRBD1	TRBV2	TRBJ1-6	CASSPEGQGSQALHF	TGTGCCAGCAGCCCTGAGGGACAGGGATCTCAGGCCCTCCACTTT
-	TRBD1	TRBV7-2	TRBJ2-1	CASSLAPFNRGRRGFEQFF	TGTGCCAGCAGCTTAGCCCCTTTCAACAGGGGGCGAAGAGGGTTCGAGCAGTTCTTC
-	-	TRBV4-1	TRBJ2-3	CASSLRGTTPADTQYF	TGCGCCAGCAGCCTAAGGGGGACTACCCCCGCAGATACGCAGTATTTT
-	-	TRBV12-5	TRBJ2-1	CASEWRNEQFF	TGTGCTAGTGAGTGGCGGAATGAGCAGTTCTTC
-	-	TRBV21-1	TRBJ1-1	CARREYWGRNTEAFF	TGTGCCAGGCGGGAGTATTGGGGTAGGAACACTGAAGCTTTCTTC
-	-	TRBV19	TRBJ2-7	CASSMGRGRGSYEQYF	TGTGCCAGTAGTATGGGCCGGGGCAGGGGCTCCTACGAGCAGTACTTC
-	TRBD1	TRBV19	TRBJ2-6	CASRSTGAGANVLTF	TGTGCCAGTAGGTCAACAGGGGCTGGGGCCAACGTCCTGACTTTC
-	-	TRBV5-5	TRBJ2-3	CASSAADTQYF	TGTGCCAGCAGCGCGGCAGATACGCAGTATTTT
once	-	TRBV4-1	TRBJ1-6	CASSQVPDDRTPLHF	TGCGCCAGCAGCCAAGTCCCGGACGACAGGACACCCCTCCACTTT
-	TRBD2	TRBV7-2	TRBJ2-3	CASSLLAGGTDTQYF	TGTGCCAGCAGCTTACTAGCGGGAGGCACAGATACGCAGTATTTT
-	TRBD1	TRBV5-6	TRBJ1-5	CASSFGTGGIQPQHF	TGTGCCAGCAGCTTCGGGACAGGGGGGATTCAGCCCCAGCATTTT
-	-	TRBV7-9	TRBJ1-1	CSSSPRGQAFF	TGTTCCAGCAGCCCGCGGGGACAAGCTTTCTTT
-	TRBD1	TRBV29-1	TRBJ1-2	CSVEEPGTGYGYTF	TGCAGCGTTGAAGAGCCGGGGACAGGGTATGGCTACACCTTC
-	-	TRBV2	TRBJ2-6	CASSVESSGANVLTF	TGTGCCAGCAGTGTCGAGAGCTCTGGGGCCAACGTCCTGACTTTC
-	-	TRBV5-1	TRBJ1-2	CASSGQNYGYTF	TGCGCCAGCAGTGGACAGAACTATGGCTACACCTTC
-	TRBD2	TRBV10-3	TRBJ2-7	CAISGRLAGGSYEQYF	TGTGCCATCAGTGGACGACTAGCGGGAGGGTCCTACGAGCAGTACTTC